This entry features one T cell receptor beta chain sequence. The data derive from a study of blood T cell repertoires in COVID-19. This table comes from immunoSEQ multiplex PCR, and its TCRdb copy is limited to in-frame clones, with some not included. The table records 150,000 to 180,000 clones, about 90% of them present only once. Trimming took 5 bases from V and 4 from J; bases not matched to a gene: 9. The CDR3 loop spans 17 amino acids. The germline V gene encodes CDR1 MNHEY and CDR2 SMNVEV (reference sequence). The sequenced sample consisted of peripheral blood. The genes are TRBV27 and TRBJ2-2, with 11 bases aligning to TRBD2. This receptor was identified in a man aged 50-60 years with acute or convalescent COVID-19. The DNA of the CDR3 is TGTGCCAGCAGTCTCCTTAGCGGGGGGGCCGGCACCGGGGAGCTGTTTTTT. Translation: CASSLLSGGAGTGELFF.